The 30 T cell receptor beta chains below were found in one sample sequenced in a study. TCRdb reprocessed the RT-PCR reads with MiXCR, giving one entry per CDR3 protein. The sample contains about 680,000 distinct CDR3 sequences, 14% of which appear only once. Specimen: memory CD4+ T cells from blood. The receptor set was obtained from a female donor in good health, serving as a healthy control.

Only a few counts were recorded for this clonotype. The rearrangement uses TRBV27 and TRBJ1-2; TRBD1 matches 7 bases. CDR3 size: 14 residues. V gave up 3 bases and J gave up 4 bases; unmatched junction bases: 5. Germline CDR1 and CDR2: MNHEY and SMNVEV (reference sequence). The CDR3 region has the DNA TGTGCCAGCAGTTTGGACAGGTCCGGCTATGGCTACACCTTC. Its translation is CASSLDRSGYGYTF.

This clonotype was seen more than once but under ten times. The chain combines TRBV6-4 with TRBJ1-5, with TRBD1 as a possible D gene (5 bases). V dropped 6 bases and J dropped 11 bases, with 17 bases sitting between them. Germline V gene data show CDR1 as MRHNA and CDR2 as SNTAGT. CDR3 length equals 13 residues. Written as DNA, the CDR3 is TGTGCCAGCAGCCCGCAACCAGAGGGGTCCCAGCATTTT. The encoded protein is CASSPQPEGSQHF.

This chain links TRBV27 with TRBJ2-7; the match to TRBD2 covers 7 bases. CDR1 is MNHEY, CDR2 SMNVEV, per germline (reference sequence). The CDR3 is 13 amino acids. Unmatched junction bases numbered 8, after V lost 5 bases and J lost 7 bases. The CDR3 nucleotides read TGTGCCAGCAGTCCCCGGCGGGAGAGAGAGCAGTACTTC. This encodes CASSPRREREQYF.

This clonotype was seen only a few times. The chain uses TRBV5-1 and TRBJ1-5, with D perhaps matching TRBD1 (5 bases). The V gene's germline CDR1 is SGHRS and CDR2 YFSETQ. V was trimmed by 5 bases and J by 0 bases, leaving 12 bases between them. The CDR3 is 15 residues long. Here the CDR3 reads CASRSDTNSNQPQHF. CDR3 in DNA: TGCGCCAGCAGATCGGACACAAATAGCAATCAGCCCCAGCATTTT.

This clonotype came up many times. CDR3 DNA: TGCAGTGCCTTAACAGGGGGCGTCAGCAATCAGCCCCAGCATTTT. Protein: CSALTGGVSNQPQHF. V and J are TRBV20-1 and TRBJ1-5; 9 nucleotides line up with TRBD1. This CDR3 is 15 amino acids long. V was clipped by 6 bases and J by 1 base; unmatched bases: 7. The germline V gene has CDR1 DFQATT and CDR2 SNEGSKA (reference sequence).

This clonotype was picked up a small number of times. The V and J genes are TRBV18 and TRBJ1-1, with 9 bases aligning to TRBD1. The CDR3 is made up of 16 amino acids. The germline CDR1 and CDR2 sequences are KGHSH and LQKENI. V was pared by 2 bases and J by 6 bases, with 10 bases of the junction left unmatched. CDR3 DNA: TGTGCCAGCTCACCAGGGACAGGGTCATTCGGCTCTGAAGCTTTCTTT. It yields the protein CASSPGTGSFGSEAFF. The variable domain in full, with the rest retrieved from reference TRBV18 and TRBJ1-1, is NAGVMQNPRHLVRRRGQEARLRCSPMKGHSHVYWYRQLPEEGLKFMVYLQKENIIDESGMPKERFSAEFPKEGPSILRIQQVVRGDSAAYFCASSPGTGSFGSEAFFGQGTRLTVV.

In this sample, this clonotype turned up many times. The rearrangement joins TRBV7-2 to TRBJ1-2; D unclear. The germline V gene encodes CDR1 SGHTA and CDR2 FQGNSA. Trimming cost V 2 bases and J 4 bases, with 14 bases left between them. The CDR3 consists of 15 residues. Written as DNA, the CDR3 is TGTGCCAGCAGCTTATCAAAGGGATCCGCCTATGGCTACACCTTC. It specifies CASSLSKGSAYGYTF.

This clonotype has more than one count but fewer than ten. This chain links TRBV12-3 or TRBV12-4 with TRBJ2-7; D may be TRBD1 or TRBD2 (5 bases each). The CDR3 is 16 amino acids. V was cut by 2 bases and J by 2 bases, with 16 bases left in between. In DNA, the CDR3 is TGTGCCAGCAGTTTACTGGCAGGGAAGGGAGCCTACGAGCAGTACTTC. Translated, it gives CASSLLAGKGAYEQYF.

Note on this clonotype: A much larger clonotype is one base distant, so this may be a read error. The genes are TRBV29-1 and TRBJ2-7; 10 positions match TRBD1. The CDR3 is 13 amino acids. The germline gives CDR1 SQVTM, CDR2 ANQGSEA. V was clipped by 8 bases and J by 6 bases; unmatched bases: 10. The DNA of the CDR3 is TGCAGCTTTGTGGACAGGGGGTCACTCGAGCAGTACTTC. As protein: CSFVDRGSLEQYF.

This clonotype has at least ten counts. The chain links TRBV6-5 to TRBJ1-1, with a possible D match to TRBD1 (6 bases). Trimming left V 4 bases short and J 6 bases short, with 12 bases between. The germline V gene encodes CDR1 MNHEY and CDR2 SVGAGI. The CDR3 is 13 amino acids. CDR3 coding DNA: TGTGCCAGCAGTTCCCCGGGGGCCCCTGAAGCTTTCTTT. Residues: CASSSPGAPEAFF.

This CDR3 is CSATLQGSGNQPQHF. DNA for the CDR3: TGCAGTGCTACCCTACAGGGCTCCGGCAATCAGCCCCAGCATTTT. This chain joins TRBV20-1 and TRBJ1-5; TRBD1 might be the D (6 bases). The ends were cut back, 4 bases at V and 2 bases at J, with 15 bases in the middle. There are 15 residues in the CDR3. Germline loops: CDR1 DFQATT, CDR2 SNEGSKA (reference sequence).

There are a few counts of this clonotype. The CDR3, as DNA: TGTGCCACCAGCAGCGGGAGGGCCGTTAATACGCAGTATTTT. Its translation: CATSSGRAVNTQYF. This sequence joins TRBV15 and TRBJ2-3, with 8 bases lining up with TRBD2. Germline V gives CDR1 LNHNV, CDR2 YYDKDF (reference sequence). V shed 3 bases and J 7 bases; nucleotides not matched to a gene: 6. The CDR3 has 14 amino acids.

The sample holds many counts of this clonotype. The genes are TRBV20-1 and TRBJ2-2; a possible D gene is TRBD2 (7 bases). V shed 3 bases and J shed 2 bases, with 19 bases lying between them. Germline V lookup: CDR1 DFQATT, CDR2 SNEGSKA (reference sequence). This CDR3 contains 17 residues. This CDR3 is CSASRAGAGYNTGELFF. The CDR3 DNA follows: TGCAGTGCTAGTCGCGCGGGGGCTGGGTACAACACCGGGGAGCTGTTTTTT.

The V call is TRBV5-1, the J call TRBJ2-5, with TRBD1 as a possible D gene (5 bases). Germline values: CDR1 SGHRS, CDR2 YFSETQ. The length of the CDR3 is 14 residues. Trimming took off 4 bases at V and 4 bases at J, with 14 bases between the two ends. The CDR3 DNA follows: TGCGCCAGCAGCCCACTGGGGCGAGGAGAGACCCAGTACTTC. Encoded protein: CASSPLGRGETQYF.

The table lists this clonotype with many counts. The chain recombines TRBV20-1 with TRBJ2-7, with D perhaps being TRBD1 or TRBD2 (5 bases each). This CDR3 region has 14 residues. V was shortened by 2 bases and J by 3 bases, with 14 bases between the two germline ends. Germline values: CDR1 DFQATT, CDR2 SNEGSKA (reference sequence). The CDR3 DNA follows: TGCAGTGCTAGAATCCCTGTTGGGGGCTACGAGCAGTACTTC. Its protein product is CSARIPVGGYEQYF.

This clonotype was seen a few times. The CDR3 DNA sequence: TGCAGTGCTCCACCACGGACTAGCTACGAGCAGTACTTC. This codes for CSAPPRTSYEQYF. The rearrangement uses TRBV20-1 and TRBJ2-7, with TRBD2 matching over 7 bases. Germline CDR1 DFQATT, CDR2 SNEGSKA (reference sequence). This CDR3 spans 13 amino acids. The V segment lost 5 bases and the J segment 3 bases; nucleotides outside the gene matches: 7.

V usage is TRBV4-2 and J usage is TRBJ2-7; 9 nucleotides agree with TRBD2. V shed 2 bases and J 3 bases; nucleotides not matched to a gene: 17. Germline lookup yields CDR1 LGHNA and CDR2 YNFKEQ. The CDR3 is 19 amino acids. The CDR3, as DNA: TGTGCCAGCAGCCAAAGAGGAGGGACTTTTGAGCGGGAGGTCTACGAGCAGTACTTC. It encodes CASSQRGGTFEREVYEQYF.

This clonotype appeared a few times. The CDR3 region has the DNA TGTGCCAGCAGCAACTCTGACAGGGAGGACACCGGGGAGCTGTTTTTT. This translates into CASSNSDREDTGELFF. V and J are TRBV21-1 and TRBJ2-2; TRBD1, the D gene given by the table, was not confirmed from the DNA. TRBV21-1 is a documented pseudogene. The CDR3 is made up of 16 amino acids.

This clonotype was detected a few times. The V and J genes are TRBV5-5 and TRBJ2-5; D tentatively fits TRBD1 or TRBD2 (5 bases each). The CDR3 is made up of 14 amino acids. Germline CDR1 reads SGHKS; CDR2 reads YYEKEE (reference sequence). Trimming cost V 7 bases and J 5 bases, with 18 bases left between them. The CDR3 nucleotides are TGTGCCAGCGGAATTCTCGGGACCAAGGAGACCCAGTACTTC. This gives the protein CASGILGTKETQYF.

Here the CDR3 DNA reads TGTGCCAGCAAACTTAGAGGATACAATGAGCAGTTCTTC. Translation gives CASKLRGYNEQFF. This chain uses TRBV21-1 with TRBJ2-1. TRBV21-1 constitutes a pseudogene. CDR3 size: 13 residues.

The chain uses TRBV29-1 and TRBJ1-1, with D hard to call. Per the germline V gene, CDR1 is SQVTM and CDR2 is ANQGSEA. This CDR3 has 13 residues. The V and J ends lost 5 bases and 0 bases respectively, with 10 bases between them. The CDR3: CSVTNTLNTEAFF. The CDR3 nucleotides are TGCAGCGTTACGAACACGCTGAACACTGAAGCTTTCTTT. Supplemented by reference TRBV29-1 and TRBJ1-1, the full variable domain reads SAVISQKPSRDICQRGTSLTIQCQVDSQVTMMFWYRQQPGQSLTLIATANQGSEATYESGFVIDKFPISRPNLTFSTLTVSNMSPEDSSIYLCSVTNTLNTEAFFGQGTRLTVV.

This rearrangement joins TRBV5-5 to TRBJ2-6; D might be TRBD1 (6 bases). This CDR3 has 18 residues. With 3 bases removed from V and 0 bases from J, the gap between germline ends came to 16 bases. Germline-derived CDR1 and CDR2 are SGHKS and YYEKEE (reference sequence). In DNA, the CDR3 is TGTGCCAGCAGCTGGACGACGGGACAAAGCTCTGGGGCCAACGTCCTGACTTTC. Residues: CASSWTTGQSSGANVLTF.

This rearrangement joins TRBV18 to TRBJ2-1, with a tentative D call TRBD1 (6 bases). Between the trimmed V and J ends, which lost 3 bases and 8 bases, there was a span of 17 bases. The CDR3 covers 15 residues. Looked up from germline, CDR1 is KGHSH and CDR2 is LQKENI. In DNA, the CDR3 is TGTGCCAGCTCACCTATAACCACAGGGAGAGATGAGCAGTTCTTC. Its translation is CASSPITTGRDEQFF.

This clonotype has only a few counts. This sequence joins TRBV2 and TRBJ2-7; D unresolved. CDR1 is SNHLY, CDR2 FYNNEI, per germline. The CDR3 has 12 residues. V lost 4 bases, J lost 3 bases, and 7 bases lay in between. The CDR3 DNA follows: TGTGCCAGCAGTGTAGCCCACTACGAGCAGTACTTC. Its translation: CASSVAHYEQYF.

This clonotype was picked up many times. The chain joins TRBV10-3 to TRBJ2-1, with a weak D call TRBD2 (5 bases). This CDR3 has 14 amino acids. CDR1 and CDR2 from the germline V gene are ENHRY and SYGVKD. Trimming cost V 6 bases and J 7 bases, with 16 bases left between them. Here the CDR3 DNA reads TGTGCCATCAGCGGGATAATGGCTGAGAATGAGCAGTTCTTC. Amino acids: CAISGIMAENEQFF.

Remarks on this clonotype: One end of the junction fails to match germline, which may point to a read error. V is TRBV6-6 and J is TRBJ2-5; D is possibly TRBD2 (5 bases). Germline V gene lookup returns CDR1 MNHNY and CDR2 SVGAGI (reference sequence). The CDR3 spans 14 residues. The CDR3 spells CAGSRTGSMETQYF. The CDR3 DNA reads TGTGCCGGCAGTCGGACGGGGAGCATGGAGACCCAGTACTTC.

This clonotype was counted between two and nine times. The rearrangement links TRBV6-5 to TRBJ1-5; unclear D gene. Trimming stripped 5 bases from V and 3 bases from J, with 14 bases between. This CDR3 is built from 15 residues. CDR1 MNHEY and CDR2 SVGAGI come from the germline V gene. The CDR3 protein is CASSTVAFDNQPQHF. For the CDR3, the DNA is TGTGCCAGCAGTACCGTCGCGTTTGACAATCAGCCCCAGCATTTT.

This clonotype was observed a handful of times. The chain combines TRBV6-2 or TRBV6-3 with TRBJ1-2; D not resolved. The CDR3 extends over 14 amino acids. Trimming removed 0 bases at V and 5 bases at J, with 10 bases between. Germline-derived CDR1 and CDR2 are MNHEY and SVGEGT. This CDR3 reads CASSYSRPRYGYTF. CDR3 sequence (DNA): TGTGCCAGCAGTTACTCTAGGCCTCGGTATGGCTACACCTTC.

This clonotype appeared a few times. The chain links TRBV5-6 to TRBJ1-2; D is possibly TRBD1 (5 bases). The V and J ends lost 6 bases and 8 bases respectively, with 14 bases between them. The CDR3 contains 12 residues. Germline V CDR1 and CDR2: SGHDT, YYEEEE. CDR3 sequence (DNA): TGTGCCAGCACGGGGCCCACGGGCGGCTACACCTTC. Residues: CASTGPTGGYTF.

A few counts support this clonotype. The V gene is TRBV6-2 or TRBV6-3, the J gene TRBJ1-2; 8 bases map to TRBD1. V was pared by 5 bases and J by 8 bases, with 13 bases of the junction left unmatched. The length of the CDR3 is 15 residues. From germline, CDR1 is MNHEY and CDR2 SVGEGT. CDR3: CASSQGQGRVGGYTF. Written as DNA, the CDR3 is TGTGCCAGCAGTCAAGGACAGGGCAGAGTCGGCGGCTACACCTTC.